Presented here are 26 T cell receptor beta chains from one specimen sequenced in a study of shared T cell receptors in the human thymus. Some clones are missing from TCRdb's copy, which holds only in-frame ones; the method was immunoSEQ multiplex PCR. The table shows hundreds of thousands of clones, with more than 75% occurring only once. This sample was also put to use in a study of human thymus T cells.

Source material: thymocytes. The source of these receptors is a boy under two years old with a congenital heart defect.

The chain joins TRBV4-3 to TRBJ2-2; TRBD2 matches at 10 bases. CDR3 size: 18 residues. CDR1 and CDR2 from the germline V gene are LGHNA and YSLEER. Trimming cost V 1 base and J 4 bases; bases outside gene matches: 9. The DNA for the CDR3 is TGCGCCAGCAGCCAAGTGGAAGTACTAGCGGGAATCACCGGGGAGCTGTTTTTT. Encoded protein: CASSQVEVLAGITGELFF.

To note about this clone: Other DNA sequences in this specimen translate into the identical CDR3. The chain combines TRBV5-6 with TRBJ1-4; D remains ambiguous. CDR3 length: 19 amino acids. With 0 bases removed from V and 4 bases from J, the gap between germline ends came to 22 bases. Germline values: CDR1 SGHDT, CDR2 YYEEEE. DNA of the CDR3: TGTGCCAGCAGCTTGGCAGCCGGGTCCTCCCGCACCGATAATGAAAAACTGTTTTTT. Its translation: CASSLAAGSSRTDNEKLFF.

The table lists this clone with a few counts. The V call is TRBV28, the J call TRBJ2-1, with TRBD2 matching 7 bases. This CDR3 region has 15 residues. Germline V CDR1 and CDR2: MDHEN, SYDVKM. V shed 3 bases and J 8 bases; nucleotides not matched to a gene: 10. CDR3 residues: CASSFFLAEDHEQFF. The CDR3 DNA follows: TGTGCCAGCAGTTTTTTCCTAGCGGAGGACCATGAGCAGTTCTTC.

V usage is TRBV7-8 and J usage is TRBJ2-7, with a tentative D call TRBD1 (5 bases). Looked up from germline, CDR1 is SGHVS and CDR2 is FQNEAQ. The CDR3 is 12 residues long. The V and J ends lost 5 bases and 6 bases respectively, with 11 bases between them. The CDR3 region has the DNA TGTGCCAGCAGCATCAGGGTCGGCGAGCAGTACTTC. Translated, it gives CASSIRVGEQYF.

J is TRBJ1-2 and V is TRBV28; possible D gene TRBD1, 6 bases. The germline V gene has CDR1 MDHEN and CDR2 SYDVKM. The CDR3 loop spans 15 amino acids. V shed 8 bases and J shed 8 bases, with 24 bases lying between them. CDR3 DNA: TGTGCCAGCTTTCCTATCCCCCGCAGGGGACGGGGCTACACCTTC. Its protein product is CASFPIPRRGRGYTF.

This clone is a singleton in its sample. The J gene is TRBJ1-5, the V gene TRBV30; the D gene is possibly TRBD1 (5 bases). CDR1 and CDR2 (germline): GTSNPN, SVGIG (reference sequence). The CDR3 spans 14 residues. Trimming removed 3 bases from V and 4 bases from J, with 13 bases in between. CDR3: CAWRGGTQNQPQHF. CDR3 nucleotide sequence: TGTGCCTGGAGGGGCGGGACCCAAAATCAGCCCCAGCATTTT.

The chain recombines TRBV5-1 with TRBJ2-2; TRBD1 agrees at 8 bases. J gave up 5 bases and V 2 bases, and 11 bases lay outside the gene matches. The CDR3 is made up of 17 amino acids. Germline lookup yields CDR1 SGHRS and CDR2 YFSETQ. The CDR3 loop is CASSLYPVTGVTGELFF. The DNA for the CDR3 is TGCGCCAGCAGCTTATACCCCGTGACAGGGGTTACCGGGGAGCTGTTTTTT.

The V call is TRBV7-2, the J call TRBJ2-5; D may be TRBD2 (5 bases). This CDR3 is 18 amino acids long. The V gene lost 0 bases and the J gene lost 4 bases, with 21 bases spanning the gap. In germline, CDR1 is SGHTA, CDR2 FQGNSA. The CDR3 sequence: CASSLALKAELLGETQYF. The CDR3 DNA follows: TGTGCCAGCAGCTTAGCTCTAAAAGCGGAACTTCTTGGAGAGACCCAGTACTTC.

The CDR3 spells CASSVVRTGKHGYTF. The CDR3 bases are TGCGCCAGCAGTGTTGTTAGGACAGGGAAACATGGCTACACCTTC. The rearrangement joins TRBV10-2 to TRBJ1-2; TRBD1 matches 8 bases. The trim removed 4 bases at V and 6 bases at J, leaving 10 bases unmatched. This CDR3 spans 15 amino acids. Looked up from germline, CDR1 is WSHSY and CDR2 is SAAADI.

The chain has TRBV4-2 and TRBJ2-7, with D unclear. Germline V gene data show CDR1 as LGHNA and CDR2 as YNFKEQ. V lost 2 bases and J 3 bases, leaving 11 bases between the germline ends. This CDR3 is built from 14 residues. The CDR3 sequence is CASSQSSRSYEQYF. DNA for the CDR3: TGTGCCAGCAGCCAATCGAGTCGGAGCTACGAGCAGTACTTC.

V gene TRBV7-2 combines with J gene TRBJ2-2, with D perhaps matching TRBD1 (6 bases). The germline gives CDR1 SGHTA, CDR2 FQGNSA. The CDR3 totals 15 residues. The ends were cut back, 4 bases at V and 4 bases at J, with 13 bases in the middle. The CDR3: CASSSRGVSTGELFF. The CDR3, as DNA: TGTGCCAGCAGCTCCAGGGGAGTGAGCACCGGGGAGCTGTTTTTT.

The chain recombines TRBV14 with TRBJ2-3; D possibly corresponds to TRBD1 (6 bases). Trimming took 1 base from V and 2 from J, leaving 16 bases between them. This CDR3 spans 17 amino acids. CDR1 and CDR2 from the germline V gene are SGHDN and FVKESK. The CDR3 DNA reads as TGTGCCAGCAGCCAAGCCCGAGGTGGGGGCTTCACAGATACGCAGTATTTT. This encodes CASSQARGGGFTDTQYF.

J is TRBJ2-2 and V is TRBV10-1; 7 bases match TRBD2. CDR1 WNHNN and CDR2 SYGVQD come from the germline V gene (reference sequence). The CDR3 is made up of 15 amino acids. Germline trimming cut 4 bases from V and 0 bases from J; bases unmatched to any gene: 2. CDR3 amino acids: CASSGAGSNTGELFF. The CDR3 DNA reads TGCGCCAGCAGTGGAGCGGGATCGAACACCGGGGAGCTGTTTTTT.

The chain couples TRBV5-1 to TRBJ2-1; 10 nucleotides agree with TRBD2. The CDR3 is made up of 15 amino acids. V was clipped by 2 bases and J by 4 bases; unmatched bases: 3. CDR1 SGHRS and CDR2 YFSETQ come from the germline V gene. The CDR3 here is CASSLGTSVYNEQFF. The CDR3 bases are TGCGCCAGCAGCTTAGGGACTAGCGTTTACAATGAGCAGTTCTTC.

J is TRBJ1-5 and V is TRBV28; 9 bases align to TRBD1. V was pared by 8 bases and J by 3 bases, with 11 bases of the junction left unmatched. The germline gives CDR1 MDHEN, CDR2 SYDVKM. The CDR3 consists of 16 residues. The CDR3 sequence is CASREDRGINNQPQHF. The DNA for the CDR3 is TGTGCCAGCCGTGAGGACAGGGGTATAAACAATCAGCCCCAGCATTTT.

This chain connects TRBV7-9 to TRBJ2-1; 8 bases map to TRBD2. Looked up from germline, CDR1 is SEHNR and CDR2 is FQNEAQ (reference sequence). V was clipped by 2 bases and J by 7 bases; unmatched bases: 10. The CDR3 has 16 amino acids. The CDR3 sequence is CASSLLPGGPRNEQFF. CDR3 DNA sequence: TGTGCCAGCAGCTTACTGCCGGGGGGGCCGCGTAATGAGCAGTTCTTC.

A single count supports this clone. In DNA, the CDR3 is TGTGCCAGCAGCTTCGTCCCGGGAGTCAATTCACCCCTCCACTTT. It specifies CASSFVPGVNSPLHF. J is TRBJ1-6 and V is TRBV5-4; D not resolved. V was cut by 2 bases and J by 7 bases, with 13 bases left in between. The CDR3 consists of 15 residues. Germline-derived CDR1 and CDR2 are SGHNT and YYREEE (reference sequence).

This clone was observed a few times. The V call is TRBV5-4, the J call TRBJ2-1; TRBD2 might be the D (5 bases). This CDR3 has 12 residues. Germline V lookup: CDR1 SGHNT, CDR2 YYREEE (reference sequence). With 2 bases removed from V and 5 bases from J, the gap between germline ends came to 5 bases. Here the CDR3 reads CASSFSDNEQFF. Here the CDR3 DNA reads TGTGCCAGCAGCTTTAGCGACAATGAGCAGTTCTTC.

The chain links TRBV5-1 to TRBJ2-7; D perhaps matches TRBD1 (6 bases). Germline CDR1 and CDR2: SGHRS and YFSETQ. Trimming took off 0 bases at V and 0 bases at J, with 19 bases between the two ends. The CDR3 is 18 residues long. The CDR3 loop is CASSLGAGAHRRSYEQYF. CDR3 DNA: TGCGCCAGCAGCTTGGGGGCAGGGGCCCACCGTCGCTCCTACGAGCAGTACTTC.

V is TRBV4-3 and J is TRBJ1-1; D might be TRBD1 (5 bases). The length of the CDR3 is 14 residues. Germline V CDR1 and CDR2: LGHNA, YSLEER. Trimming stripped 5 bases from V and 7 bases from J, with 17 bases between. The CDR3 reads CASSSSRPGVEAFF. CDR3 nucleotides: TGCGCCAGCAGCTCTTCGAGGCCGGGGGTTGAAGCTTTCTTT.

The rearrangement uses TRBV9 and TRBJ1-1; 7 nucleotides align to TRBD1. The CDR3 covers 18 residues. V trimming: 0 bases; J trimming: 4 bases; junction bases outside the gene matches: 15. The germline V gene has CDR1 SGDLS and CDR2 YYNGEE. The CDR3 DNA is TGTGCCAGCAGCGTAGGAGTAGAGTACAGGGGTGTGAGCACTGAAGCTTTCTTT. Encoded protein: CASSVGVEYRGVSTEAFF.

This chain joins TRBV6-5 and TRBJ2-7; 8 bases are a match to TRBD1. The junction had 8 bases not matched to a gene; V was cut back by 4 bases and J by 6 bases. The germline gives CDR1 MNHEY, CDR2 SVGAGI. This CDR3 spans 14 amino acids. The DNA for the CDR3 is TGTGCCAGCAGTTCCAAGACAGGGGTGTTCGAGCAGTACTTC. Translated: CASSSKTGVFEQYF.

The chain combines TRBV28 with TRBJ2-3; 8 bases are a match to TRBD2. CDR1 is MDHEN, CDR2 SYDVKM, per germline. Losses at the gene ends were 3 bases for V and 0 bases for J; bases not matched to a gene: 5. The CDR3 is 16 amino acids. Here the CDR3 DNA reads TGTGCCAGCAGTTTTCGGGGGGGCACTAGCACAGATACGCAGTATTTT. Translated, it gives CASSFRGGTSTDTQYF.

The V call is TRBV28, the J call TRBJ2-3; 9 bases match TRBD2. Germline V gene data show CDR1 as MDHEN and CDR2 as SYDVKM. This CDR3 is 19 amino acids long. After removal of 10 bases from V and 2 bases from J, the junction contained 22 bases not matched to a gene. CDR3 sequence (DNA): TGTGCCACCCTCCTAATAGGGGACATAGCGGGAGTCGACACAGATACGCAGTATTTT. Encoded protein: CATLLIGDIAGVDTDTQYF.

The rearrangement links TRBV6-5 to TRBJ2-5, with D tentatively TRBD2 (6 bases). CDR3 length equals 14 residues. The germline gives CDR1 MNHEY, CDR2 SVGAGI. V dropped 0 bases and J dropped 3 bases, with 8 bases sitting between them. The CDR3 bases are TGTGCCAGCAGTTACTCGACGGGAGAAGAGACCCAGTACTTC. Translated: CASSYSTGEETQYF.

This clone was picked up one time. This rearrangement joins TRBV6-4 to TRBJ1-3, with D tentatively TRBD1 (5 bases). V lost 0 bases to trimming and J lost 4 bases, with 7 bases between them. This CDR3 region has 14 residues. Germline assignment: CDR1 MRHNA and CDR2 SNTAGT. The CDR3 reads CASSDSNRGNTIYF. The DNA for the CDR3 is TGTGCCAGCAGTGACTCGAACAGGGGAAACACCATATATTTT.